This note documents a single T cell receptor (beta chain) sequence. The antigen is unknown. Libraries were prepared by immunoSEQ multiplex PCR; TCRdb keeps only in-frame clonotypes and omits some of them. The table has hundreds of thousands of clones, roughly 95% seen once. V lost 3 bases, J lost 6 bases, and 9 bases lay in between. Germline V lookup: CDR1 MDHEN, CDR2 SYDVKM. This CDR3 spans 12 amino acids. This entry is derived from a study of shared clonotypes between healthy human individuals. Study results and caveats: Clonotypes shared by all four sorted-subset donors had higher generation probabilities than non-shared clonotypes.

Sequences were obtained from naive CD4+ T cells sorted from blood. Subset meaning: CD45RA+ positively selected. The gene calls are TRBV28 and TRBJ2-7; no reliable D call. The sequence was collected from a woman in her 30s in good health. CDR3 nucleotides: TGTGCCAGCAGTTTCAGTAGGATCGAGCAGTACTTC. Its translation is CASSFSRIEQYF.